This T cell receptor (beta chain) was recovered during a study of T cell responses to AZD1222 COVID-19 vaccine. Study-level results: In the spike-specific TCR repertoire, nearly half reportedly target unmutated variant regions. The span of vaccine-associated CD4 TCRs extended across spike, with dominance at 160-218 and 743-854. Sampling that yielded the repertoires occurred only after the peak T cell response. White British ancestry dominated among donors, who included more females, and clonal diversity was possibly underestimated.

TCRdb's copy holds only in-frame clones and misses some; the assay was immunoSEQ multiplex PCR. The sample includes 150,000 or so clones, less than 95% of them seen just once. Of note for this clone: Its antigen is undetermined.

The V and J ends lost 6 bases and 6 bases, in that order; junction bases with no gene match: 4. CDR1 is LNHDA, CDR2 SQIVND, per germline (reference sequence). This CDR3 comprises 13 residues. Here the sequenced sample was peripheral blood, taken 28 days after the second AZD1222 dose. The sequence came from an adult who received the AZD1222 COVID-19 vaccine. The rearrangement joins TRBV19 to TRBJ2-1, with 8 bases aligning to TRBD2. The CDR3 spells CASSTGGANEQFF. CDR3 DNA: TGTGCCAGTAGCACCGGGGGGGCCAATGAGCAGTTCTTC.